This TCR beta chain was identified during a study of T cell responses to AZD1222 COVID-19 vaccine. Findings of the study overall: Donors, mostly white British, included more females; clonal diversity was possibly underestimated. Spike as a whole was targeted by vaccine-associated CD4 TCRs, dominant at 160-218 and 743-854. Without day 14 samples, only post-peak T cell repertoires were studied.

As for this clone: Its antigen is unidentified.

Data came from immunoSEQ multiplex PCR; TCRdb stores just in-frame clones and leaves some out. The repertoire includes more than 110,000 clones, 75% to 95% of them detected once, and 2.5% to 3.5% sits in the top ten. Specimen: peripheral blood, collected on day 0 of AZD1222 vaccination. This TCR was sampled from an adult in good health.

The CDR3 bases are TGTGCCAGCACCCAAAATCAAGTGGTCTACAATCAGCCCCAGCATTTT. It encodes CASTQNQVVYNQPQHF. The V gene is TRBV5-8, the J gene TRBJ1-5, with D uncertain. Trimming cost V 6 bases and J 3 bases, with 19 bases left between them. The V gene's germline CDR1 is SGHTS and CDR2 YDEGEE. The CDR3 totals 16 residues.